What follows describes a single T cell receptor (beta chain). This CDR3 contains 14 residues. Trimming stripped 4 bases from V and 2 bases from J, with 12 bases between. CDR1 MDHEN and CDR2 SYDVKM come from the germline V gene. The data are from a study of response to subunit inactivated influenza vaccine. Each CDR3 protein is one row after TCRdb ran MiXCR on the RT-PCR reads. The table records approximately 300,000 distinct CDR3 sequences, 20% to 25% of them present only once. Sequenced material: PBMCs from blood, taken approximately 20 months after vaccination. The sequence derives from a man between 50 and 69 years old who received an inactivated influenza vaccine. This chain joins TRBV28 and TRBJ2-7; D is unresolved. The CDR3 region has the DNA TGTGCCAGCAGTTCAGGTGCCCCCGCCTACGAGCAGTACTTC. Residues: CASSSGAPAYEQYF.